One sample yielded the 24 T cell receptor beta chains listed below, sequenced in a study of blood T cell repertoires in COVID-19. The method was immunoSEQ multiplex PCR; TCRdb's version includes in-frame clones alone and lacks a portion of them. The sample has over 250,000 clones, about 90% seen once. The sample taken for sequencing was PBMCs or T cells enriched from blood (not recorded which). The receptors here all came from a woman under 40 who had recovered from COVID-19.

This chain connects TRBV15 to TRBJ2-1; TRBD1 aligns across 7 bases. Unmatched junction bases numbered 9, after V lost 1 base and J lost 3 bases. CDR3 length: 17 amino acids. Germline CDR1 is LNHNV and CDR2 is YYDKDF (reference sequence). The CDR3: CATSRVVGDSFYNEQFF. The CDR3 bases are TGTGCCACCAGCAGAGTAGTGGGGGACAGCTTCTACAATGAGCAGTTCTTC.

The chain joins TRBV14 to TRBJ2-5; D is undetermined. Between the trimmed V and J ends, which lost 2 bases and 6 bases, there was a span of 13 bases. Germline V lookup: CDR1 SGHDN, CDR2 FVKESK. CDR3 size: 14 residues. In nucleotides, the CDR3 is TGTGCCAGCAGCCAACAAATTACTCCGCAGACCCAGTACTTC. Its protein product is CASSQQITPQTQYF.

J is TRBJ1-1 and V is TRBV6-2 or TRBV6-3; D call uncertain. The CDR3 is made up of 12 amino acids. Germline CDR1 reads MNHEY; CDR2 reads SVGEGT. Trimming took off 4 bases at V and 11 bases at J, with 14 bases between the two ends. CDR3 sequence (DNA): TGTGCCAGCAGTTGGAAAACAGATGAGGCTTTCTTT. This encodes CASSWKTDEAFF.

The chain couples TRBV27 to TRBJ1-2, with TRBD1 matching 9 bases. CDR1 is MNHEY and CDR2 is SMNVEV in the germline V gene (reference sequence). V dropped 2 bases and J dropped 3; count of bases not matched to a gene: 4. The CDR3 has 15 residues. CDR3 sequence reads: CASSLTGTGHYGYTF. The DNA of the CDR3 is TGTGCCAGCAGTTTAACCGGGACAGGGCACTATGGCTACACCTTC.

The rearrangement uses TRBV4-1 and TRBJ1-4; 10 positions agree with TRBD1. CDR1 and CDR2 from the germline V gene are MGHRA and YSYEKL. V lost 4 bases to trimming and J lost 6 bases; unmatched junction nucleotides: 2. The CDR3 covers 14 residues. The chain's CDR3 is CASSRGTGDEKLFF. The CDR3 DNA reads TGCGCCAGCAGCCGGGGGACAGGGGATGAAAAACTGTTTTTT.

This sequence joins TRBV4-1 and TRBJ2-3, with 12 bases matching TRBD2. This CDR3 comprises 17 residues. V shed 4 bases, J shed 0 bases, and the junction held 5 bases outside the gene matches. Germline V lookup: CDR1 MGHRA, CDR2 YSYEKL. This chain's CDR3 is CASSPPTSGGSTDTQYF. The DNA of the CDR3 is TGCGCCAGCAGCCCCCCGACTAGCGGGGGAAGCACAGATACGCAGTATTTT.

J is TRBJ1-5 and V is TRBV19; unclear D gene. V gave up 7 bases and J gave up 3 bases, with 16 bases separating them. This CDR3 contains 15 residues. CDR1 and CDR2 from the germline V gene are LNHDA and SQIVND (reference sequence). The CDR3 nucleotides read TGTGCCAGTACCCCATCCCGAGTCCTCAATCAGCCCCAGCATTTT. Its protein is CASTPSRVLNQPQHF. Complete variable domain (other parts from reference TRBV19 and TRBJ1-5): DGGITQSPKYLFRKEGQNVTLSCEQNLNHDAMYWYRQDPGQGLRLIYYSQIVNDFQKGDIAEGYSVSREKKESFPLTVTSAQKNPTAFYLCASTPSRVLNQPQHFGDGTRLSIL.

This clone occurred once. The chain carries TRBV10-3 and TRBJ1-6; D is unresolved. CDR1 and CDR2 from the germline V gene are ENHRY and SYGVKD. Trimming shortened V by 3 bases and J by 6 bases, and 9 bases separated the two germline ends. CDR3 length equals 14 residues. The CDR3 nucleotides are TGTGCCATCAGTGATCCCGGGATTAATTCACCCCTCCACTTT. Translating gives CAISDPGINSPLHF.

V usage is TRBV9 and J usage is TRBJ1-1, with a weak D call TRBD1 (5 bases). V was shortened by 0 bases and J by 8 bases, with 14 bases between the two germline ends. The CDR3 extends over 14 amino acids. The germline gives CDR1 SGDLS, CDR2 YYNGEE. CDR3 region: CASSVDSMTAEAFF. The CDR3 DNA reads as TGTGCCAGCAGCGTAGATAGTATGACAGCCGAAGCTTTCTTT.

The J gene is TRBJ1-5, the V gene TRBV19; possibly TRBD1 for D (5 bases). V lost 5 bases and J lost 2, with 13 bases in between. The length of the CDR3 is 15 residues. Germline assignment: CDR1 LNHDA and CDR2 SQIVND (reference sequence). The CDR3 spells CASSAGQAGNQPQHF. CDR3 nucleotides: TGTGCCAGTAGTGCGGGGCAGGCCGGCAATCAGCCCCAGCATTTT.

This sequence joins TRBV7-8 and TRBJ1-6, with no clear D. V gave up 1 base and J gave up 8 bases, with 9 bases separating them. The CDR3 contains 14 residues. From germline, CDR1 is SGHVS and CDR2 FQNEAQ. The CDR3 nucleotides read TGTGCCAGCAGCTTAGTTCCCATTGATTCACCCCTCCACTTT. It translates to CASSLVPIDSPLHF.

The gene calls are TRBV18 and TRBJ2-5, with 8 bases matching TRBD2. This CDR3 is 15 amino acids long. Looked up from germline, CDR1 is KGHSH and CDR2 is LQKENI. After removal of 3 bases from V and 3 bases from J, the junction contained 6 bases not matched to a gene. CDR3 protein: CASSPGLDIEETQYF. In DNA, the CDR3 is TGTGCCAGCTCACCGGGACTAGATATAGAAGAGACCCAGTACTTC.

V is TRBV27 and J is TRBJ2-7, with unresolved D. The germline CDR1 and CDR2 sequences are MNHEY and SMNVEV (reference sequence). The CDR3 extends over 12 amino acids. Trimming cost V 8 bases and J 0 bases, with 8 bases left between them. The CDR3 protein is CASSSGSYEQYF. CDR3 DNA: TGTGCCAGCTCGTCGGGCTCCTACGAGCAGTACTTC.

The chain uses TRBV3-1 (or the pseudogene TRBV3-2) and TRBJ2-2, with 8 bases lining up with TRBD2. The CDR3 runs 16 residues. Trimming cost V 7 bases and J 7 bases; bases outside gene matches: 14. Germline CDR1 and CDR2: LGHDT and YNNKEL (reference sequence). CDR3 amino acids: CASTTLSGGKVGELFF. The CDR3 DNA reads TGTGCCAGCACCACGCTCAGCGGGGGAAAAGTCGGGGAGCTGTTTTTT.

CDR3 protein: CASSLPQENYGYTF. The CDR3 DNA reads TGTGCCAGCAGCTTACCACAGGAGAACTATGGCTACACCTTC. V and J are TRBV7-2 and TRBJ1-2; a weak D match, TRBD1 (5 bases). With 2 bases removed from V and 2 bases from J, the gap between germline ends came to 9 bases. The germline V gene has CDR1 SGHTA and CDR2 FQGNSA. There are 14 residues in the CDR3.

This chain uses TRBV6-2 or TRBV6-3 with TRBJ2-3, with 7 bases lining up with TRBD2. The CDR3 has 16 residues. Germline loops: CDR1 MNHEY, CDR2 SVGEGT. Germline trimming cut 2 bases from V and 2 bases from J; bases unmatched to any gene: 7. CDR3 loop: CASSYGLAANTDTQYF. The CDR3 nucleotides read TGTGCCAGCAGTTACGGGCTAGCGGCTAACACAGATACGCAGTATTTT.

The chain is built from TRBV10-3 and TRBJ2-7; TRBD2 matches at 9 bases. The trim removed 9 bases at V and 0 bases at J, leaving 15 bases unmatched. This CDR3 is built from 17 residues. Germline CDR1 ENHRY, CDR2 SYGVKD. CDR3 DNA: TGTGCCATATCGGGACTAGCAGATACTACTAACTCCTACGAGCAGTACTTC. Translated: CAISGLADTTNSYEQYF.

The chain is built from TRBV5-1 and TRBJ2-7; D is unclear. Germline V gene sequence: CDR1 SGHRS, CDR2 YFSETQ. This CDR3 spans 14 amino acids. The V gene lost 0 bases and the J gene lost 2 bases, with 9 bases spanning the gap. Written as DNA, the CDR3 is TGCGCCAGCAGCTTGGATAGCCCCCCCTACGAGCAGTACTTC. Translating gives CASSLDSPPYEQYF.

Only a few counts were recorded for this clone. The chain couples TRBV11-2 to TRBJ2-7, with D possibly matching TRBD1 (5 bases). The CDR3 loop spans 13 amino acids. Germline V gene data show CDR1 as SGHAT and CDR2 as FQNNGV. With 5 bases removed from V and 5 bases from J, the gap between germline ends came to 13 bases. Here the CDR3 reads CASSPDTPHEQYF. Here the CDR3 DNA reads TGTGCCAGCAGCCCGGACACCCCCCACGAGCAGTACTTC. Looking up the rest from reference TRBV11-2 and TRBJ2-7 gives the full variable domain: EAGVAQSPRYKIIEKRQSVAFWCNPISGHATLYWYQQILGQGPKLLIQFQNNGVVDDSQLPKDRFSAERLKGVDSTLKIQPAKLEDSAVYLCASSPDTPHEQYFGPGTRLTVT.

The chain carries TRBV7-3 and TRBJ2-3; a possible D gene is TRBD1 (7 bases). This CDR3 has 16 residues. Trimming shortened V by 4 bases and J by 3 bases, and 17 bases separated the two germline ends. The germline gives CDR1 SGHTA, CDR2 FQGTGA. CDR3 loop: CASSSVGGQTTDTQYF. The CDR3 DNA is TGTGCCAGCAGCTCGGTGGGGGGACAGACGACAGATACGCAGTATTTT.

The sample holds one count of this clone. V gene TRBV14 combines with J gene TRBJ2-7, with 10 bases aligning to TRBD1. The CDR3 extends over 15 amino acids. CDR1 SGHDN and CDR2 FVKESK come from the germline V gene. The V segment lost 1 base and the J segment 5 bases; nucleotides outside the gene matches: 5. In DNA form, the CDR3 reads TGTGCCAGCAGCCAAGCGGGACAGGGGTTCCACGAGCAGTACTTC. Amino acids: CASSQAGQGFHEQYF.

This clone came up once. The rearrangement joins TRBV7-8 to TRBJ2-1; 10 nucleotides align to TRBD2. CDR3 length: 16 residues. The germline V gene encodes CDR1 SGHVS and CDR2 FQNEAQ. Losses at the gene ends were 4 bases for V and 3 bases for J; bases not matched to a gene: 6. Written as DNA, the CDR3 is TGTGCCAGCAGCTGGCTAGCGGGGGCCTACTACAATGAGCAGTTCTTC. Its protein product is CASSWLAGAYYNEQFF.

The chain links TRBV9 to TRBJ1-4, with 9 bases identical to TRBD1. After removal of 2 bases from V and 8 bases from J, the junction contained 10 bases not matched to a gene. Germline values: CDR1 SGDLS, CDR2 YYNGEE. This CDR3 is 16 amino acids long. CDR3 protein: CASSVGNRGLWEKLFF. CDR3 in DNA: TGTGCCAGCAGCGTTGGGAACAGGGGGCTTTGGGAAAAACTGTTTTTT.

The chain couples TRBV28 to TRBJ1-4, with 9 bases matching TRBD1. CDR3 size: 15 residues. Germline V gene lookup returns CDR1 MDHEN and CDR2 SYDVKM. The ends lost 5 bases at V and 7 bases at J; junction bases unmatched: 8. For the CDR3, the DNA is TGTGCCAGCAGTGAACAGGGGGCAGTAGGTGAAAAACTGTTTTTT. Its translation is CASSEQGAVGEKLFF.